What follows are 30 T cell receptor beta chains derived from one specimen sequenced in a study of blood T cell repertoires in COVID-19. Using immunoSEQ multiplex PCR, the repertoire was profiled, and TCRdb retains in-frame clones only, with some absent. The table shows 150,000 to 200,000 clones, with about four fifths occurring only once. Sequencing used peripheral blood. The receptor set was obtained from a human donor with acute or convalescent COVID-19. The donor label of this sample is uncertain.

This clone has only a few counts. This chain joins TRBV7-9 and TRBJ1-4; TRBD1 agrees at 7 bases. After removal of 2 bases from V and 8 bases from J, the junction contained 8 bases not matched to a gene. The CDR3 contains 15 residues. Germline V gives CDR1 SEHNR, CDR2 FQNEAQ (reference sequence). The CDR3 loop is CASSLFSPGGEKLFF. DNA of the CDR3: TGTGCCAGCAGCTTATTTTCGCCAGGGGGGGAAAAACTGTTTTTT.

Only a few counts were recorded for this clone. Here the CDR3 reads CASSFLGRRANYGYTF. The CDR3 DNA reads as TGTGCCAGCAGTTTCCTCGGCAGGCGGGCTAACTATGGCTACACCTTC. This chain connects TRBV28 to TRBJ1-2; no clear D gene. Germline CDR1 and CDR2: MDHEN and SYDVKM. The CDR3 has 16 residues. V was cut by 3 bases and J by 0 bases, with 14 bases left in between.

The rearrangement links TRBV3-1 (or the pseudogene TRBV3-2) to TRBJ2-2, with 13 bases aligning to TRBD2. Germline V gene sequence: CDR1 LGHDT, CDR2 YNNKEL (reference sequence). The CDR3 extends over 16 amino acids. Trimming took 4 bases from V and 4 from J; bases not matched to a gene: 3. The CDR3 DNA follows: TGTGCCAGCAGCCGCCGGACTAGCGGGAGCACCGGGGAGCTGTTTTTT. Protein: CASSRRTSGSTGELFF.

A remark on this clone: This same CDR3 is encoded by further DNA sequences in the sample. This chain connects TRBV6-5 to TRBJ1-3; TRBD1 might be the D (6 bases). Germline assignment: CDR1 MNHEY and CDR2 SVGAGI. This CDR3 comprises 15 residues. V lost 0 bases and J lost 0, with 6 bases in between. The CDR3 protein is CASSYSGGSGNTIYF. CDR3 nucleotide sequence: TGTGCCAGCAGTTACTCAGGGGGCTCTGGAAACACCATATATTTT.

This clone appeared a single time. The chain employs TRBV6-5 and TRBJ1-4; D may be TRBD1 (6 bases). This CDR3 spans 14 amino acids. V was pared by 3 bases and J by 2 bases, with 7 bases between. Per germline, CDR1 MNHEY and CDR2 SVGAGI. The CDR3 nucleotides are TGTGCCAGCAGTTATGACAGGACTAATGAAAAACTGTTTTTT. Protein sequence: CASSYDRTNEKLFF.

V and J are TRBV7-9 and TRBJ1-2, with D perhaps matching TRBD1 (5 bases). The V gene's germline CDR1 is SEHNR and CDR2 FQNEAQ (reference sequence). This CDR3 is built from 13 residues. The V end was cut by 7 bases, the J end by 3 bases, with 12 bases between. CDR3 DNA: TGTGCCAGCAACTCCGACAGTGACTATGGCTACACCTTC. Translated, it gives CASNSDSDYGYTF.

CDR3: CASSTGTGGYSEKLFF. CDR3 bases: TGCGCCAGCAGCACGGGGACAGGGGGCTATAGTGAAAAACTGTTTTTT. The chain links TRBV5-1 to TRBJ1-4; 12 bases map to TRBD1. The CDR3 extends over 16 amino acids. CDR1 and CDR2 from the germline V gene are SGHRS and YFSETQ. Trimming removed 4 bases from V and 7 bases from J; junction bases left unmatched: 8.

V usage is TRBV4-1 and J usage is TRBJ2-5; 7 positions agree with TRBD1. The CDR3 spans 15 residues. Germline CDR1 reads MGHRA; CDR2 reads YSYEKL. Unmatched junction bases numbered 7, after V lost 3 bases and J lost 3 bases. Here the CDR3 reads CASSQGTANKETQYF. The CDR3 nucleotides read TGCGCCAGCAGCCAGGGGACAGCTAATAAAGAGACCCAGTACTTC.

The chain joins TRBV6-1 to TRBJ2-7; the D gene is possibly TRBD2 (5 bases). This CDR3 region has 13 residues. Trimming shortened V by 3 bases and J by 6 bases, and 12 bases separated the two germline ends. Germline CDR1 is MNHNS and CDR2 is SASEGT. CDR3: CASSDWERREQYF. DNA of the CDR3: TGTGCCAGCAGTGATTGGGAGCGGCGCGAGCAGTACTTC.

This clone was found a few times. The sample contains more than one DNA sequence encoding this CDR3. The chain combines TRBV19 with TRBJ1-5; D not certain. V was trimmed by 3 bases and J by 6 bases, leaving 9 bases between them. CDR3 size: 13 residues. CDR1 is LNHDA and CDR2 is SQIVND in the germline V gene (reference sequence). The CDR3 loop is CASSIGRGQPQHF. CDR3 coding DNA: TGTGCCAGTAGTATTGGGCGGGGTCAGCCCCAGCATTTT.

This clone turned up a few times. Relative to the germline gene, one junction end is altered; a read error may explain this. The chain joins TRBV6-1 to TRBJ2-7, with TRBD2 matching over 10 bases. The CDR3 has 14 residues. Germline assignment: CDR1 MNHNS and CDR2 SASEGT. CDR3 in DNA: TGTGCCAGCGGTGATCCTAGCGGGAGTTACGAGCAGTACTTC. Residues: CASGDPSGSYEQYF.

The chain links TRBV6-5 to TRBJ2-7; 7 positions match TRBD1. The CDR3 has 12 residues. The germline gives CDR1 MNHEY, CDR2 SVGAGI. Trimming cost V 9 bases and J 3 bases; bases outside gene matches: 5. The CDR3 is CASRDSYYEQYF. The CDR3, as DNA: TGTGCCAGTCGGGACAGCTACTACGAGCAGTACTTC.

This clone was seen a single time. The V and J genes are TRBV11-2 and TRBJ2-7; TRBD2 aligns across 9 bases. CDR3 length: 15 residues. Germline CDR1 and CDR2: SGHAT and FQNNGV. V dropped 1 base and J dropped 3; count of bases not matched to a gene: 4. In DNA, the CDR3 is TGTGCCAGCAGCTTAGGTAGCGGGAGCTTCTACGAGCAGTACTTC. Translation gives CASSLGSGSFYEQYF.

The chain has TRBV28 and TRBJ2-5; TRBD2 matches 8 bases. The CDR3 runs 13 residues. Looked up from germline, CDR1 is MDHEN and CDR2 is SYDVKM. V was pared by 5 bases and J by 4 bases, with 3 bases of the junction left unmatched. CDR3 amino acids: CASSSGRGETQYF. DNA for the CDR3: TGTGCCAGCAGTAGCGGGAGAGGAGAGACCCAGTACTTC.

The genes are TRBV12-5 and TRBJ1-3; TRBD1 matches at 9 bases. V lost 3 bases, J lost 7 bases, and 4 bases stayed unmatched. CDR3 size: 14 residues. Germline V gene lookup returns CDR1 LGHNT and CDR2 FRNRAP. The CDR3 region is CASGFGGTGNTIYF. Here the CDR3 DNA reads TGTGCTAGTGGTTTCGGGGGGACAGGGAACACCATATATTTT.

This clone was counted a single time. The CDR3 nucleotides are TGTGCCAGTAGCTGGGACAACGTTTTCAATGAGCAGTTCTTC. This sequence encodes CASSWDNVFNEQFF. The chain carries TRBV19 and TRBJ2-1; D possibly corresponds to TRBD1 (6 bases). This CDR3 is 14 amino acids long. V shed 6 bases and J shed 6 bases, with 15 bases lying between them. Germline V gene sequence: CDR1 LNHDA, CDR2 SQIVND (reference sequence).

The rearrangement joins TRBV5-1 to TRBJ1-2; D might be TRBD1 (6 bases). CDR3 length equals 13 residues. Germline assignment: CDR1 SGHRS and CDR2 YFSETQ. Trimming took 0 bases from V and 8 from J, leaving 11 bases between them. The CDR3 bases are TGCGCCAGCAGCTTGGAACAGGGTGGGGGCTACACCTTC. Translating gives CASSLEQGGGYTF.

This clone was recorded only once. The chain employs TRBV5-4 and TRBJ2-1; 7 nucleotides align to TRBD2. V dropped 3 bases and J dropped 14; count of bases not matched to a gene: 14. Per germline, CDR1 SGHNT and CDR2 YYREEE (reference sequence). The CDR3 runs 14 residues. The CDR3 DNA reads TGTGCCAGCAGCTCCAGCCGGGGGGTGTGGTATGAGTTCTTC. It specifies CASSSSRGVWYEFF.

In nucleotides, the CDR3 is TGTGCCAGCAGCTTAGGGTGGGGAGCGGGTAGGGAGCAGTACTTC. Translating it yields CASSLGWGAGREQYF. The chain combines TRBV11-2 with TRBJ2-7; perhaps TRBD2 as D (6 bases). V dropped 1 base and J dropped 7 bases, with 17 bases sitting between them. The CDR3 sequence is 15 residues long. The germline CDR1 and CDR2 sequences are SGHAT and FQNNGV.

The rearrangement links TRBV30 to TRBJ2-1, with D perhaps matching TRBD2 (7 bases). Per the germline V gene, CDR1 is GTSNPN and CDR2 is SVGIG (reference sequence). V dropped 0 bases and J dropped 8 bases, with 14 bases sitting between them. This CDR3 region has 14 residues. CDR3 amino acids: CAWSVGGAGYEQFF. The CDR3 DNA sequence: TGTGCCTGGAGTGTAGGGGGGGCTGGATATGAGCAGTTCTTC.

This clone was detected only once. The V gene is TRBV7-2, the J gene TRBJ2-3, with a weak D call TRBD2 (6 bases). CDR3 length equals 15 residues. The germline V gene encodes CDR1 SGHTA and CDR2 FQGNSA. Trimming took off 3 bases at V and 10 bases at J, with 20 bases between the two ends. DNA of the CDR3: TGTGCCAGCAGCTTCCCCGGTCGGACTAACGAACCGCAGTATTTT. Its protein product is CASSFPGRTNEPQYF.

The V call is TRBV3-1 (or the pseudogene TRBV3-2), the J call TRBJ1-2, with 8 bases matching TRBD1. The CDR3 sequence is 17 residues long. CDR1 and CDR2 (germline): LGHDT, YNNKEL (reference sequence). Trimming removed 1 base from V and 3 bases from J; junction bases left unmatched: 10. DNA of the CDR3: TGTGCCAGCAGCCAAGGGCTTGGACAGGGCAGGCACTATGGCTACACCTTC. It encodes CASSQGLGQGRHYGYTF.

The gene calls are TRBV2 and TRBJ1-5; D is perhaps TRBD1 (5 bases). The CDR3 is 16 amino acids. V shed 6 bases and J shed 0 bases, with 15 bases lying between them. Germline CDR1 is SNHLY and CDR2 is FYNNEI. CDR3 amino acids: CASRGQGLGSNQPQHF. The CDR3 coding sequence is TGTGCCAGCAGGGGTCAGGGTCTGGGTAGCAATCAGCCCCAGCATTTT.

The chain has TRBV6-2 or TRBV6-3 and TRBJ2-7; D possibly corresponds to TRBD2 (6 bases). V lost 6 bases and J lost 3, with 15 bases in between. The CDR3 loop spans 14 amino acids. CDR1 MNHEY and CDR2 SVGEGT come from the germline V gene. The CDR3 region is CASSRLGGNYEQYF. The DNA for the CDR3 is TGTGCCAGCAGCCGGTTGGGGGGTAACTACGAGCAGTACTTC.

The chain is built from TRBV6-1 and TRBJ1-5, with D unclear. From germline, CDR1 is MNHNS and CDR2 SASEGT. The CDR3 contains 15 residues. Trimming pared 0 bases from V and 2 bases from J, leaving 8 bases between. The CDR3 region is CASSEAIQGNQPQHF. The CDR3 nucleotides read TGTGCCAGCAGTGAAGCGATTCAGGGCAATCAGCCCCAGCATTTT.

The chain recombines TRBV12-3 or TRBV12-4 with TRBJ1-3, with TRBD1 as a possible D gene (5 bases). V was shortened by 2 bases and J by 13 bases, with 15 bases between the two germline ends. This CDR3 comprises 13 residues. CDR3 region: CASSLLEGLGIYF. The CDR3 DNA reads TGTGCCAGCAGTTTATTGGAGGGGCTCGGTATATATTTT.

CDR3 coding DNA: TGTGCCAGCAGCTTAGACAGGGGGATTACCACTGAAGCTTTCTTT. Translating gives CASSLDRGITTEAFF. The V and J genes are TRBV5-4 and TRBJ1-1; TRBD1 matches 9 bases. The CDR3 consists of 15 residues. Trimming removed 2 bases from V and 4 bases from J; junction bases left unmatched: 6. Germline CDR1 and CDR2: SGHNT and YYREEE (reference sequence). Filled out from reference TRBV5-4 and TRBJ1-1, the complete variable domain reads ETGVTQSPTHLIKTRGQQVTLRCSSQSGHNTVSWYQQALGQGPQFIFQYYREEENGRGNFPPRFSGLQFPNYSSELNVNALELDDSALYLCASSLDRGITTEAFFGQGTRLTVV.

Concerning this clone itself: At one boundary the junction diverges from the germline segment, which might be a read error. The chain is built from TRBV19 and TRBJ1-6; 7 bases line up with TRBD1. The germline CDR1 and CDR2 sequences are LNHDA and SQIVND (reference sequence). This CDR3 comprises 17 residues. CDR3 DNA: TGTGTCAGTAGTATAGATCTGGCAGGGGGTGGGGACTCACCCCTCCACTTT. Protein product: CVSSIDLAGGGDSPLHF.

This clone was detected only once. This rearrangement joins TRBV6-2 or TRBV6-3 to TRBJ2-5; D not certain. V lost 0 bases and J 5 bases, leaving 4 bases between the germline ends. Germline V gives CDR1 MNHEY, CDR2 SVGEGT. There are 12 residues in the CDR3. CDR3 DNA sequence: TGTGCCAGCAGTTACTCGCGGGAGACCCAGTACTTC. Protein sequence: CASSYSRETQYF.

V and J are TRBV11-2 and TRBJ1-4, with unresolved D. The CDR3 loop spans 16 amino acids. The germline V gene encodes CDR1 SGHAT and CDR2 FQNNGV. The ends were cut back, 4 bases at V and 8 bases at J, with 20 bases in the middle. The CDR3 DNA follows: TGTGCCAGCAGCTCGCCTCGGGTTCTGGGTCGGGAAAAACTGTTTTTT. Protein sequence: CASSSPRVLGREKLFF.